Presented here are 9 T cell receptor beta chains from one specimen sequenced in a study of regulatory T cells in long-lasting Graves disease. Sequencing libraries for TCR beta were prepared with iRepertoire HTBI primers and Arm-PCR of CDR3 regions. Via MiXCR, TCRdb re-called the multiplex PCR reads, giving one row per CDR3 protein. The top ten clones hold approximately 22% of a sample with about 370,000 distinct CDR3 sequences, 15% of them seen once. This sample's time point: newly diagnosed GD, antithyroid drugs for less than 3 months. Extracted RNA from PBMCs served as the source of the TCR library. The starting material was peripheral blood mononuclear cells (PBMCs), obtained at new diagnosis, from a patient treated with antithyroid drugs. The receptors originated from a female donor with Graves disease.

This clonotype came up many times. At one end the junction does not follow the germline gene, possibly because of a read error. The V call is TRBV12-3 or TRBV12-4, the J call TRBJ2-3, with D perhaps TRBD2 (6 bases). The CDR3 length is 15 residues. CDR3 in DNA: TGTGCCAGCAGCTTAGGCGGGGCGGGCACAGATACGCAGTATTTT. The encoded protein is CASSLGGAGTDTQYF.

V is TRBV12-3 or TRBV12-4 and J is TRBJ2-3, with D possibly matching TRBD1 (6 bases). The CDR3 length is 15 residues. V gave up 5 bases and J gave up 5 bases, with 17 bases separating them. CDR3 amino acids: CASSPGTNGQDTQYF. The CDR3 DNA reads TGTGCCAGCAGTCCCGGGACAAACGGACAAGATACGCAGTATTTT.

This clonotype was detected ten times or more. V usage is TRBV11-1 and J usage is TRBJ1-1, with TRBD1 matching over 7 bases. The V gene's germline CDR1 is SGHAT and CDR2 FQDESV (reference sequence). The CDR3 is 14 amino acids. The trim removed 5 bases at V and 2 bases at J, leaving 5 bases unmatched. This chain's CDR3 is CASSPGQYNTEAFF. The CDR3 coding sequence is TGTGCCAGCAGCCCGGGACAGTATAACACTGAAGCTTTCTTT.

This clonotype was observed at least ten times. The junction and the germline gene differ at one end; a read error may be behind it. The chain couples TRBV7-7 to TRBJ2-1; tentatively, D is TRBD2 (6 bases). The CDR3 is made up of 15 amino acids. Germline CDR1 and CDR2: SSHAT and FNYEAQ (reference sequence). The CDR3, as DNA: TGTGCTAGCAGCCACGATGCTAGCGCATACAATGAGCAGTTCTTC. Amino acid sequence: CASSHDASAYNEQFF. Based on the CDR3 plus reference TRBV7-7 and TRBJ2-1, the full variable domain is GAGVSQSPRYKVTKRGQDVTLRCDPISSHATLYWYQQALGQGPEFLTYFNYEAQPDKSGLPSDRFSAERPEGSISTLTIQRTEQRDSAMYRCASSHDASAYNEQFFGPGTRLTVL.

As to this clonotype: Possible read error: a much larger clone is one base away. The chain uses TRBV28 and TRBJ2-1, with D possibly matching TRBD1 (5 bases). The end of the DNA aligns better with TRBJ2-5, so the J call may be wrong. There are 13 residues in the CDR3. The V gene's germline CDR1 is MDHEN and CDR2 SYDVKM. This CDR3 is CASSPGAQEAQYF. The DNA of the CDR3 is TGTGCCAGCAGTCCTGGGGCCCAAGAGGCCCAGTACTTC.

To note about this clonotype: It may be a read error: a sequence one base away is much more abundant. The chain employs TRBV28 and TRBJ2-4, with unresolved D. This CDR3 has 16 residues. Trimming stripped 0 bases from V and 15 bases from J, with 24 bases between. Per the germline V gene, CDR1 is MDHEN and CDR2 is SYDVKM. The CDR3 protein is CASSLWTVSKLDERYF. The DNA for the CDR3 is TGTGCCAGCAGTTTATGGACGGTGTCTAAACTCGACGAGCGGTACTTC.

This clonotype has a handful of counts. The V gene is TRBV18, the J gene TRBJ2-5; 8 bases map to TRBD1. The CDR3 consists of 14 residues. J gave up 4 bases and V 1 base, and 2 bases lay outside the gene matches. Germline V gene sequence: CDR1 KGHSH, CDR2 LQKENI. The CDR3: CASSPRGTGETQYF. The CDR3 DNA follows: TGTGCCAGCTCACCACGGGGGACAGGAGAGACCCAGTACTTC.

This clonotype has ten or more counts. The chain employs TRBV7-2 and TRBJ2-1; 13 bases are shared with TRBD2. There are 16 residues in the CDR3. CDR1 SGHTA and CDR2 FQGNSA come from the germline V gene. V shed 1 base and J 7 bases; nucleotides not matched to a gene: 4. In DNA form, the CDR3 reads TGTGCCAGCAGCTTAGTTGGGGGACTAGCGGGAAATGAGCAGTTCTTC. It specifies CASSLVGGLAGNEQFF.

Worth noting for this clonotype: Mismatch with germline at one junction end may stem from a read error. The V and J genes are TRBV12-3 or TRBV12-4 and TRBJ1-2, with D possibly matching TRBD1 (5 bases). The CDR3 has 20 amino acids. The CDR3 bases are TGTGCCAGCAGTTTTATCCTGGCGGGGGACGAGAGGACTGGGTTGGAGGGCTACGCCTTC. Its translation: CASSFILAGDERTGLEGYAF.